This entry lists 19 T cell receptor beta chains sequenced from one sample in a study of T cells in Graves' hyperthyroidism and ophthalmopathy. Amplification of TCR beta CDR3 regions was performed using RNA transcripts as template. The TCR CDR3 was amplified in a first-round RT-PCR using the HTBI primer set. Via MiXCR, TCRdb re-called the multiplex PCR reads, giving one row per CDR3 protein. The repertoire consists of some 500,000 distinct CDR3 sequences, with about 15% occurring once and the leading ten covering 25% to 30%. Sequences were obtained from blood. These receptors all come from a woman aged 25 to 39 with Graves' ophthalmopathy.

This clonotype was counted only a few times. This sequence joins TRBV12-3 or TRBV12-4 and TRBJ2-2; 8 nucleotides agree with TRBD2. The CDR3 totals 17 residues. The ends lost 6 bases at V and 4 bases at J; junction bases unmatched: 13. The chain's CDR3 is CASSNEGVAGITGELFF. The CDR3 nucleotides are TGTGCCAGCAGCAACGAGGGGGTAGCGGGAATCACCGGGGAGCTGTTTTTT.

This clonotype was seen many times. The chain recombines TRBV28 with TRBJ2-5; D possibly matches TRBD1 or TRBD2 (6 bases each). Between the trimmed V and J ends, which lost 9 bases and 6 bases, there was a span of 17 bases. Germline lookup yields CDR1 MDHEN and CDR2 SYDVKM. The CDR3 is made up of 13 amino acids. CDR3 amino acids: CASNRGESKTQYF. For the CDR3, the DNA is TGTGCCAGTAATAGGGGGGAGTCCAAGACCCAGTACTTC.

In its sample, this clonotype was seen many times. The chain couples TRBV5-1 to TRBJ1-4; D unclear. This CDR3 has 14 residues. CDR1 is SGHRS and CDR2 is YFSETQ in the germline V gene. V was pared by 1 base and J by 0 bases, with 4 bases between. The CDR3 region is CASSLRTTNEKLFF. CDR3 DNA: TGCGCCAGCAGCTTGCGAACAACTAATGAAAAACTGTTTTTT.

The sample holds many counts of this clonotype. This chain connects TRBV20-1 to TRBJ2-7; no definite D call. CDR1 DFQATT and CDR2 SNEGSKA come from the germline V gene (reference sequence). The V gene lost 6 bases and the J gene lost 3 bases, with 9 bases spanning the gap. The CDR3 is 11 amino acids. The CDR3 DNA sequence: TGCAGTGCACGAGACGACTACGAGCAGTACTTC. It encodes CSARDDYEQYF.

Ten or more counts support this clonotype. The chain has TRBV20-1 and TRBJ2-5, with D possibly matching TRBD2 (5 bases). CDR3 length: 13 residues. From germline, CDR1 is DFQATT and CDR2 SNEGSKA (reference sequence). Trimming left V 2 bases short and J 6 bases short, with 13 bases between. The CDR3 here is CSARSSGKQTQYF. CDR3 bases: TGCAGTGCTAGAAGTTCGGGGAAACAGACCCAGTACTTC.

This clonotype was found a few times. The CDR3 here is CASSPAQGVTEAFF. The CDR3 bases are TGTGCCAGCAGCCCCGCACAGGGGGTCACTGAAGCTTTCTTT. The gene calls are TRBV9 and TRBJ1-1; 8 bases are a match to TRBD1. The junction had 6 bases not matched to a gene; V was cut back by 4 bases and J by 4 bases. The CDR3 has 14 amino acids. Per the germline V gene, CDR1 is SGDLS and CDR2 is YYNGEE.

This clonotype occurred many times. The chain couples TRBV5-1 to TRBJ2-1; D ambiguous. Trimming removed 4 bases at V and 1 base at J, with 12 bases between. The CDR3 totals 15 residues. CDR1 is SGHRS and CDR2 is YFSETQ in the germline V gene. The CDR3 sequence: CASSIAPGSYNEQFF. The DNA for the CDR3 is TGCGCCAGCAGCATCGCTCCTGGGTCCTACAATGAGCAGTTCTTC.

This clonotype was observed many times. The chain couples TRBV7-2 to TRBJ2-5, with 8 bases fitting TRBD1. Germline V lookup: CDR1 SGHTA, CDR2 FQGNSA. V lost 2 bases and J lost 5; bases outside the gene matches: 4. The CDR3 totals 14 residues. The chain's CDR3 is CASSLRTGRETQYF. The CDR3 region has the DNA TGTGCCAGCAGCTTACGGACAGGGCGGGAGACCCAGTACTTC.

This clonotype appeared many times. This chain uses TRBV11-2 with TRBJ2-3, with 7 nucleotides matching TRBD2. J was trimmed by 7 bases and V by 2 bases; bases with no gene match: 9. Germline CDR1 and CDR2: SGHAT and FQNNGV. This CDR3 is built from 15 residues. Written as DNA, the CDR3 is TGTGCCAGCAGCTTAAAAGTGGGAGGGCTCAATACGCAGTATTTT. Protein product: CASSLKVGGLNTQYF.

The chain combines TRBV3-1 with TRBJ2-5; maybe TRBD1 (6 bases). The V gene's germline CDR1 is LGHDT and CDR2 YNNKEL (reference sequence). With 7 bases removed from V and 4 bases from J, the gap between germline ends came to 16 bases. There are 14 residues in the CDR3. The CDR3 DNA follows: TGTGCCAGCAACCGGACTGGGGGCGGAGAGACCCAGTACTTC. Translating gives CASNRTGGGETQYF.

This clonotype was seen a handful of times. The chain is built from TRBV6-1 and TRBJ2-2; maybe TRBD2 (6 bases). This CDR3 spans 14 amino acids. Germline V lookup: CDR1 MNHNS, CDR2 SASEGT. V was cut by 8 bases and J by 2 bases, with 12 bases left in between. CDR3 sequence (DNA): TGTGCCAGCTGGAAGCGGGTAAACACCGGGGAGCTGTTTTTT. The encoded protein is CASWKRVNTGELFF.

This clonotype was recorded a few times. CDR3 bases: TGTGCCAGCAGCTTAGGGGCGGGAGGACACGATGGGCAGTACTTC. Translating gives CASSLGAGGHDGQYF. The chain joins TRBV7-9 to TRBJ2-7; 8 nucleotides align to TRBD2. Germline V gene sequence: CDR1 SEHNR, CDR2 FQNEAQ (reference sequence). The J segment lost 9 bases and the V segment lost 1 base, leaving 11 bases of the junction unmatched. The CDR3 length is 15 residues. The variable domain in full, with the rest retrieved from reference TRBV7-9 and TRBJ2-7, is DTGVSQNPRHKITKRGQNVTFRCDPISEHNRLYWYRQTLGQGPEFLTYFQNEAQLEKSRLLSDRFSAERPKGSFSTLEIQRTEQGDSAMYLCASSLGAGGHDGQYFGPGTRLTVT.

This clonotype was seen only a few times. V is TRBV28 and J is TRBJ2-2; possible D gene TRBD1, 5 bases. The CDR3 totals 17 residues. Germline V CDR1 and CDR2: MDHEN, SYDVKM. V was clipped by 3 bases and J by 6 bases, with 20 bases between them. CDR3 in amino acids: CASSLKLVRVRAGELFF. CDR3 DNA sequence: TGTGCCAGCAGTTTGAAGTTGGTCAGGGTCCGGGCCGGGGAGCTGTTTTTT.

The chain is built from TRBV5-1 and TRBJ2-1; 8 positions match TRBD1. V trimming: 1 base; J trimming: 8 bases; junction bases outside the gene matches: 5. This CDR3 is 14 amino acids long. Germline values: CDR1 SGHRS, CDR2 YFSETQ. CDR3 sequence (DNA): TGCGCCAGCAGCTTGTGGACAGGGCACGATGAGCAGTTCTTC. It translates to CASSLWTGHDEQFF.

At least ten counts were recorded for this clonotype. The V gene is TRBV4-3, the J gene TRBJ1-2; 9 nucleotides agree with TRBD1. Per germline, CDR1 LGHNA and CDR2 YSLEER. The V and J ends lost 1 base and 5 bases, in that order; junction bases with no gene match: 8. The CDR3 consists of 16 residues. CDR3 DNA: TGCGCCAGCAGCCAAGGGGGGAACAGGGGGCGGTATGGCTACACCTTC. Protein product: CASSQGGNRGRYGYTF.

This clonotype was observed a handful of times. J is TRBJ2-4 and V is TRBV5-1, with a weak D call TRBD2 (5 bases). Germline CDR1 and CDR2: SGHRS and YFSETQ. V gave up 0 bases and J gave up 8 bases, with 12 bases separating them. CDR3 length equals 14 residues. The CDR3: CASSLGTSTDIQYF. In nucleotides, the CDR3 is TGCGCCAGCAGCTTGGGGACTTCAACAGACATTCAGTACTTC.

Details on this clonotype: A much bigger clone sits one base away, suggesting this may be a read error. The chain carries TRBV5-1 and TRBJ1-1; 8 bases map to TRBD1. Germline-derived CDR1 and CDR2 are SGHRS and YFSETQ. The CDR3 sequence is 16 residues long. The DNA for the CDR3 is TGCGTCAGCAGCTTGGGTGCAGGGGGCGGAAACACTGAAGCTTTCTTT. Translating it yields CVSSLGAGGGNTEAFF.

The V and J genes are TRBV9 and TRBJ2-7; a possible D gene is TRBD2 (6 bases). V lost 3 bases and J lost 3, with 19 bases in between. The CDR3 contains 16 residues. Germline V CDR1 and CDR2: SGDLS, YYNGEE. The CDR3 region is CASSEPSPGGGYEQYF. The CDR3 nucleotides read TGTGCCAGCAGCGAGCCCTCCCCCGGGGGAGGCTACGAGCAGTACTTC.

This clonotype was recorded at least ten times. In DNA form, the CDR3 reads TGTGCCAGCAGGCGGGACTACTCCTACAATGAGCAGTTCTTC. Its translation: CASRRDYSYNEQFF. V usage is TRBV28 and J usage is TRBJ2-1; the match to TRBD2 covers 7 bases. J was trimmed by 0 bases and V by 6 bases; bases with no gene match: 2. The CDR3 sequence is 14 residues long. Looked up from germline, CDR1 is MDHEN and CDR2 is SYDVKM.